These T cell receptor beta chains were read from a single sample in a study of blood T cell repertoires in COVID-19. Some clones are missing from TCRdb's copy, which holds only in-frame ones; the method was immunoSEQ multiplex PCR. The data contain 150,000 to 250,000 clones, about 85% of them singletons. Sample: PBMCs or T cells enriched from blood (not recorded which). These receptors came from a woman in her 30s who had recovered from COVID-19. Both conserved end residues are part of each CDR3. Each record gives: D gene, J gene, clone size, V gene, CDR3 DNA, CDR3 protein. The D gene is left open where the match is weak. Part of the rows lack a size; the others show once, few, many or a class for expanded clones.

TRBD1,TRBJ2-7,once,TRBV7-9,TGTGCCAGCAGCCACGGGACAGCTTTTACCTACGAGCAGTACTTC,CASSHGTAFTYEQYF
.,TRBJ1-4,.,TRBV7-9,TGTGCCAGCAGCGCCGGAACTAATGAAAAACTGTTTTTT,CASSAGTNEKLFF
TRBD1,TRBJ1-1,.,TRBV28,TGTGCCAGCCGGGACAGAGCGAACACTGAAGCTTTCTTT,CASRDRANTEAFF
TRBD2,TRBJ2-1,.,TRBV9,TGTGCCAGCAGCGCCGCAAGCGGGAAGAACTACAATGAGCAGTTCTTC,CASSAASGKNYNEQFF
.,TRBJ2-1,.,TRBV9,TGTGCCAGCAGCGTAGAGGGGCAGGGGAGCAATGAGCAGTTCTTC,CASSVEGQGSNEQFF
.,TRBJ1-1,.,TRBV28,TGTGCCAGCAGTTCGACAGGTGCCAACACTGAAGCTTTCTTT,CASSSTGANTEAFF
TRBD2,TRBJ2-3,.,TRBV4-3,TGCGCCAGCAGCCAAGCACTAGCGGCAACAGATACGCAGTATTTT,CASSQALAATDTQYF
TRBD2,TRBJ2-3,once,TRBV3-1/TRBV3-2,TGTGCCAGCAGCCGCGGACTAGCGGGGGCCGGGGTAGATACGCAGTATTTT,CASSRGLAGAGVDTQYF
TRBD2,TRBJ2-1,.,TRBV4-1,TGCGCCAGCAGCCAAGAGCCCCGCGGGGGGGCCCGGAATGAGCAGTTCTTC,CASSQEPRGGARNEQFF
TRBD1,TRBJ2-6,.,TRBV19,TGTGCCAGTAGTAAAGACGGACAGGCGAAGTCTGGGGCCAACGTCCTGACTTTC,CASSKDGQAKSGANVLTF
TRBD2,TRBJ2-3,.,TRBV2,TGTGCCAGCAAGCCTACTAGCGTTAGCACAGATACGCAGTATTTT,CASKPTSVSTDTQYF
.,TRBJ1-1,.,TRBV30,TGTGCCTGGACTCCCGTAAGCGGATACAATACTGAAGCTTTCTTT,CAWTPVSGYNTEAFF
TRBD1,TRBJ1-2,.,TRBV5-6,TGTGCCAGCAGCCCTTACCCCGGGACAGGGGGCTTTGAATATGGCTACACCTTC,CASSPYPGTGGFEYGYTF
.,TRBJ1-4,.,TRBV27,TGTGCCAGCAGTCCGCTCGACAGCCCCGGGGAAAAACTGTTTTTT,CASSPLDSPGEKLFF
.,TRBJ1-2,.,TRBV6-4,TGTGCCAGCAGTGACTCGGGCATGCGTGGTGGCTACACCTTC,CASSDSGMRGGYTF
TRBD2,TRBJ2-7,.,TRBV2,TGTGCCAGCAGACCGGGACTAGCGTTAAGGGAGCAGTACTTC,CASRPGLALREQYF
TRBD2,TRBJ2-4,.,TRBV30,TGTGCCTGGAGTGCAACCCGGACTAGCGGAGACAAAAACATTCAGTACTTC,CAWSATRTSGDKNIQYF
.,TRBJ1-2,.,TRBV18,TGTGCCAGCTCACCACCAGGGGGCTATGGCTACACCTTC,CASSPPGGYGYTF
.,TRBJ2-7,.,TRBV29-1,TGCAGCGTTGAAGTCAGCTCCTACGAGCAGTACTTC,CSVEVSSYEQYF
.,TRBJ1-4,once,TRBV28,TGTGCCAGCAGCTTGCCAGCAACTAATGAAAAACTGTTTTTT,CASSLPATNEKLFF
.,TRBJ1-2,.,TRBV19,TGTGCCAGCATACAACCGGGGGTATCTTTCTATGGCTACACCTTC,CASIQPGVSFYGYTF
TRBD1,TRBJ1-4,.,TRBV7-2,TGTGCCAGCAGCTTAGCGGGGACAGGGATGGGTGAAAAACTGTTTTTT,CASSLAGTGMGEKLFF
.,TRBJ2-3,.,TRBV4-3,TGCGCCAGCAGCCAAGTTGCGGTTTCGGGGGTGGCAGATACGCAGTATTTT,CASSQVAVSGVADTQYF
.,TRBJ2-5,.,TRBV5-1,TGCGCCAGCAGCTTGGAGCCAGGGATGAAGACCCAGTACTTC,CASSLEPGMKTQYF
.,TRBJ2-6,.,TRBV30,TGTGCCTGGAGCCGGGACTCTGGGGCCAACGTCCTGACTTTC,CAWSRDSGANVLTF
.,TRBJ2-1,.,TRBV5-6,TGTGCCAGCAGCTTTAGACAGGCACGGCTAGCCTCCTACAATGAGCAGTTCTTC,CASSFRQARLASYNEQFF
.,TRBJ1-2,.,TRBV9,TGTGCCAGCAGCCCATCAAGGACAGCCTATGGCTACACCTTC,CASSPSRTAYGYTF
TRBD2,TRBJ2-7,.,TRBV5-4,TGTGCCAGCAGCTTGTCTACTAGCGGGAGCTACGAGCAGTACTTC,CASSLSTSGSYEQYF
.,TRBJ1-1,.,TRBV5-6,TGTGCCAGCAGCTTGGTCGTGACAGTAACTGAAGCTTTCTTT,CASSLVVTVTEAFF
.,TRBJ1-3,.,TRBV12-3/TRBV12-4,TGTGCCAGCAGCCCACTAGGAAACACCATATATTTT,CASSPLGNTIYF
TRBD1,TRBJ1-3,.,TRBV4-3,TGCGCCAGCAGCCAAGATCGTGTACAGGGGAGAAACACCATATATTTT,CASSQDRVQGRNTIYF
.,TRBJ2-5,.,TRBV20-1,TGCAGTGCTAGTTTAACTAAAGAGAACCAGTACTTC,CSASLTKENQYF
TRBD1,TRBJ1-5,.,TRBV5-1,TGCGCCAGCAGCTCAGGACAGGAGGATCAGCCCCAGCATTTT,CASSSGQEDQPQHF
.,TRBJ2-7,.,TRBV5-1,TGCGCCAGCAGCTTGGGAGTCAGTCGGGAATACGAGCAGTACTTC,CASSLGVSREYEQYF
TRBD1,TRBJ1-3,.,TRBV5-1,TGCGCCAGCAGCCTAGCAGGGGGACCTGGAAACACCATATATTTT,CASSLAGGPGNTIYF
.,TRBJ2-1,.,TRBV6-4,TGTGCCAGCAGTGACTCGGGCGGGGTAAATGAGCAGTTCTTC,CASSDSGGVNEQFF
.,TRBJ2-3,.,TRBV7-7,TGTGCCAGCAGCTTGGCTGCGGGGGATACGCAGTATTTT,CASSLAAGDTQYF
TRBD2,TRBJ2-7,.,TRBV7-3,TGTGCCAGCAGCCCAAGCGGGGGTGAGGAGCAGTACTTC,CASSPSGGEEQYF
TRBD1,TRBJ2-7,once,TRBV6-5,TGTGCCAGCAGTACCGGGACAGGGCTATACGAGCAGTACTTC,CASSTGTGLYEQYF
.,TRBJ2-1,.,TRBV24-1,TGTGCCACCAGTGGTTCCGACGGGGGCAATGAGCAGTTCTTC,CATSGSDGGNEQFF
TRBD1,TRBJ1-1,once,TRBV9,TGTGCCAGCAGCAAGACAGGGGGATACACTGAAGCTTTCTTT,CASSKTGGYTEAFF
TRBD1,TRBJ2-7,.,TRBV5-1,TGCGCCAGCAGCCCCGACAGGGAAGTGAACGAGCAGTACTTC,CASSPDREVNEQYF
TRBD1,TRBJ1-4,.,TRBV27,TGTGCCAGCAGTCCCCCCGAGGGACAGGGTAATGAAAAACTGTTTTTT,CASSPPEGQGNEKLFF
TRBD1,TRBJ2-7,.,TRBV5-6,TGTGCCAGCAGCGCCGGGACAGGGGTACTCGAGCAGTACTTC,CASSAGTGVLEQYF
TRBD1,TRBJ1-1,.,TRBV11-3,TGTGCCAGCAGCTTAGGTCAGGGGGGCGTCACTGAAGCTTTCTTT,CASSLGQGGVTEAFF
.,TRBJ1-2,.,TRBV19,TGTGCCAGTAGTATGATTCCGGCAGGGACTAACTATGGCTACACCTTC,CASSMIPAGTNYGYTF
.,TRBJ2-2,few,TRBV9,TGTGCCAGCAGCGTCACCGGGAACACCGGGGAGCTGTTTTTT,CASSVTGNTGELFF
.,TRBJ1-2,.,TRBV4-2,TGTGCCAGCAGCCAAGGGCAGACTAACTATGGCTACACCTTC,CASSQGQTNYGYTF
TRBD1,TRBJ2-1,.,TRBV7-2,TGTGCCAGCAGCTTAGCAGGGACAGGTGAGGGGAATGAGCAGTTCTTC,CASSLAGTGEGNEQFF
.,TRBJ1-1,.,TRBV5-1,TGCGCCAGCAGCCCCCCGGGGGGGCCTTTGAACACTGAAGCTTTCTTT,CASSPPGGPLNTEAFF
.,TRBJ2-5,.,TRBV5-5,TGTGCCAGCAGCTTGGATGGGGACATCCCCCAAGAGACCCAGTACTTC,CASSLDGDIPQETQYF
TRBD1,TRBJ1-5,once,TRBV7-9,TGTGCCAGCAGCTTATCGACAGGGAATCAGCCCCAGCATTTT,CASSLSTGNQPQHF
.,TRBJ2-7,.,TRBV2,TGTGCCAGCAGTGAAGCTGACACTGCGTACGAGCAGTACTTC,CASSEADTAYEQYF